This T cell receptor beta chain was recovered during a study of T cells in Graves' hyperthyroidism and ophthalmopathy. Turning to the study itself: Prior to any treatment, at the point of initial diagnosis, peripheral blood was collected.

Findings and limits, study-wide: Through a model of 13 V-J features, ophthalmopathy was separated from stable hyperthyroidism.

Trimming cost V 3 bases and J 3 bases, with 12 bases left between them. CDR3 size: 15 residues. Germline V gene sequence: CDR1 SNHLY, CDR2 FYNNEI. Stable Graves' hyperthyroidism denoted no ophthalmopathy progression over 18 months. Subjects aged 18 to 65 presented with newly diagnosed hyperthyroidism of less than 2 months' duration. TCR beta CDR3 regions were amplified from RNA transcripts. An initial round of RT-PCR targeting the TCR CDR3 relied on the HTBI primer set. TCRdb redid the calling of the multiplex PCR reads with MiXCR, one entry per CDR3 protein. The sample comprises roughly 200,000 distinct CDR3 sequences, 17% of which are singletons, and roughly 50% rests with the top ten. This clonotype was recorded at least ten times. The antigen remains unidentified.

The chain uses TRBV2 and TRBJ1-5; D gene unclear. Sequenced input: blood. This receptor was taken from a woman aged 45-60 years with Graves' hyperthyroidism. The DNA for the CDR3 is TGTGCCAGCAGTGATTGGCCAGCCCTCAATCAGCCCCAGCATTTT. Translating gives CASSDWPALNQPQHF.